This T cell receptor beta chain appears in the sequencing data of a study of OX40 agonist ivuxolimab in advanced cancers. Turning to the study itself: Patients were dosed with the agonistic anti-OX40 (CD134) antibody ivuxolimab. Patient treatment consisted of intravenous ivuxolimab administration every 2 weeks at 0.01 to 10 mg/kg. The study reported partial responses in three patients: one hepatocellular carcinoma, two cutaneous melanoma. Study-level findings and limits: Among the lowest peripheral clonal expansion occurred in 0.1-3.0 mg/kg partial responders.

Germline CDR1 reads MNHNY; CDR2 reads SVGAGI (reference sequence). Trimming took off 2 bases at V and 5 bases at J, with 3 bases between the two ends. This CDR3 is built from 11 residues. This table comes from immunoSEQ multiplex PCR, and its TCRdb copy is limited to in-frame clones, with some not included. The sample contains around 50,000 clones, roughly 88% of which appear only once. With regard to this clone: Its antigen remains unidentified.

The clonotype originates from an adult with an advanced solid tumor such as melanoma, head and neck, liver or kidney cancer. The material sequenced was CD4+ or CD8+ T cells sorted from blood, taken in a trial of the OX40 agonist ivuxolimab. This chain joins TRBV6-6 and TRBJ2-5, with D hard to call. The CDR3 reads CASSYEETQYF. As DNA, the CDR3 is TGTGCCAGCAGTTACGAGGAGACCCAGTACTTC.